This entry lists 24 T cell receptor beta chains sequenced from one sample in a study of T cells in narcolepsy. Sequenced by immunoSEQ multiplex PCR; TCRdb stores in-frame clones only, minus some. The table has about 35,000 clones, approximately 86% seen once. Sequenced: CD45RA- memory CD4+ T cells from PBMCs. Receptors originate from a human donor with narcolepsy.

In DNA form, the CDR3 reads TGTGCCAGCAGCTTTATCTCTAGCGGGAGAATCCCCGGGGAGCTGTTTTTT. This encodes CASSFISSGRIPGELFF. The V gene is TRBV11-2, the J gene TRBJ2-2; TRBD2 agrees at 10 bases. CDR1 and CDR2 from the germline V gene are SGHAT and FQNNGV. V lost 3 bases to trimming and J lost 6 bases; unmatched junction nucleotides: 10. The CDR3 is 17 residues long.

A word on this clone: Other DNA sequences in the sample encode the same CDR3. The V gene is TRBV30, the J gene TRBJ2-5, with TRBD1 matching 8 bases. The CDR3 has 16 residues. J was trimmed by 3 bases and V by 3 bases; bases with no gene match: 12. Germline V gene sequence: CDR1 GTSNPN, CDR2 SVGIG (reference sequence). The CDR3: CAWRGGRGRGEETQYF. The CDR3 nucleotides read TGTGCCTGGAGGGGGGGCAGGGGGCGAGGGGAAGAGACCCAGTACTTC.

The CDR3 bases are TGTGCCAGCAGCGCACAGGGGAGGTACGAGCAGTACTTC. Its protein is CASSAQGRYEQYF. The rearrangement joins TRBV7-8 to TRBJ2-5, with D possibly TRBD1 on 7 matching bases. The DNA end is more similar to TRBJ2-7, so the J call may be wrong. The CDR3 totals 13 residues. CDR1 is SGHVS and CDR2 is FQNEAQ in the germline V gene.

The V gene is TRBV19, the J gene TRBJ1-1; the D gene is possibly TRBD1 (6 bases). The germline V gene has CDR1 LNHDA and CDR2 SQIVND (reference sequence). The CDR3 is 15 residues long. V was clipped by 7 bases and J by 3 bases, with 18 bases between them. The CDR3 reads CASTPGRGRYTEAFF. In DNA form, the CDR3 reads TGTGCCAGTACCCCGGGCAGGGGAAGGTACACTGAAGCTTTCTTT. Full variable domain (remainder filled in from reference TRBV19 and TRBJ1-1): DGGITQSPKYLFRKEGQNVTLSCEQNLNHDAMYWYRQDPGQGLRLIYYSQIVNDFQKGDIAEGYSVSREKKESFPLTVTSAQKNPTAFYLCASTPGRGRYTEAFFGQGTRLTVV.

This chain joins TRBV5-1 and TRBJ1-6; D may be TRBD1 (5 bases). V shed 3 bases and J shed 7 bases, with 11 bases lying between them. Germline CDR1 SGHRS, CDR2 YFSETQ. The CDR3 length is 14 residues. This CDR3 reads CASSSGQLNSPLHF. Here the CDR3 DNA reads TGCGCCAGCAGCTCTGGACAATTGAATTCACCCCTCCACTTT.

V and J are TRBV28 and TRBJ1-5; D unclear. The V gene's germline CDR1 is MDHEN and CDR2 SYDVKM. The CDR3 covers 12 residues. V was cut by 1 base and J by 6 bases, with 4 bases left in between. The CDR3 sequence is CASSLLSQPQHF. CDR3 bases: TGTGCCAGCAGTTTATTAAGTCAGCCCCAGCATTTT.

The chain carries TRBV10-3 and TRBJ2-1; 12 nucleotides align to TRBD2. J gave up 5 bases and V 0 bases, and 11 bases lay outside the gene matches. Germline V gene data show CDR1 as ENHRY and CDR2 as SYGVKD. The CDR3 consists of 19 residues. The CDR3, as DNA: TGTGCCATCAGTGAGTCTGCGGGTGCTAGCGGGAGGGCCCACAATGAGCAGTTCTTC. It encodes CAISESAGASGRAHNEQFF.

The chain uses TRBV15 and TRBJ2-3; no definite D call. This CDR3 has 13 amino acids. Trimming pared 0 bases from V and 6 bases from J, leaving 7 bases between. From germline, CDR1 is LNHNV and CDR2 YYDKDF (reference sequence). CDR3 protein: CATSRDTRDTQYF. The CDR3 DNA is TGTGCCACCAGCAGAGATACTCGGGATACGCAGTATTTT.

This sequence joins TRBV2 and TRBJ2-5; possibly TRBD1 for D (5 bases). V was pared by 2 bases and J by 11 bases, with 30 bases between. There are 18 residues in the CDR3. The germline V gene has CDR1 SNHLY and CDR2 FYNNEI. CDR3 amino acids: CASSERLNAQAVIKGQYF. The CDR3 DNA is TGTGCCAGCAGTGAAAGGCTAAACGCGCAGGCTGTCATTAAGGGGCAGTACTTC.

This chain links TRBV28 with TRBJ2-5; D not resolved. With 7 bases removed from V and 7 bases from J, the gap between germline ends came to 10 bases. The CDR3 sequence is 11 residues long. The germline V gene encodes CDR1 MDHEN and CDR2 SYDVKM. The CDR3 region is CASTDIWTQYF. In DNA form, the CDR3 reads TGTGCCAGCACCGATATATGGACCCAGTACTTC.

The sample holds one count of this clone. The J gene is TRBJ1-3, the V gene TRBV30; no reliable D call. V lost 3 bases and J 0 bases, leaving 6 bases between the germline ends. The CDR3 runs to 13 residues. The germline V gene has CDR1 GTSNPN and CDR2 SVGIG (reference sequence). CDR3 in amino acids: CAWSAASGNTIYF. CDR3 sequence (DNA): TGTGCCTGGAGCGCCGCCTCTGGAAACACCATATATTTT.

The V gene is TRBV9, the J gene TRBJ2-3, with TRBD2 identical over 10 bases. This CDR3 has 15 amino acids. CDR1 is SGDLS, CDR2 YYNGEE, per germline. With 6 bases clipped from V and 1 base from J, the junction kept 5 bases outside the gene matches. CDR3 bases: TGTGCCAGCACTCTAGCGGGGGCCCGCACAGATACGCAGTATTTT. Translating it yields CASTLAGARTDTQYF.

This clone appeared once. J is TRBJ2-7 and V is TRBV7-2; no clear D gene. Germline V CDR1 and CDR2: SGHTA, FQGNSA. The CDR3 totals 13 residues. V was clipped by 3 bases and J by 3 bases, with 9 bases between them. This CDR3 reads CASSLKGIYEQYF. The CDR3 DNA is TGTGCCAGCAGCTTGAAAGGGATCTACGAGCAGTACTTC. Variable domain in full (rest from reference TRBV7-2 and TRBJ2-7): GAGVSQSPSNKVTEKGKDVELRCDPISGHTALYWYRQSLGQGLEFLIYFQGNSAPDKSGLPSDRFSAERTGGSVSTLTIQRTQQEDSAVYLCASSLKGIYEQYFGPGTRLTVT.

The chain uses TRBV4-1 and TRBJ2-3; the D is unclear. CDR3 size: 15 residues. V was cut by 1 base and J by 0 bases, with 8 bases left in between. Looked up from germline, CDR1 is MGHRA and CDR2 is YSYEKL. The DNA of the CDR3 is TGCGCCAGCAGCCAAGCCCGGCGGAGCACAGATACGCAGTATTTT. Its protein product is CASSQARRSTDTQYF.

The chain couples TRBV10-3 to TRBJ1-1, with TRBD1 matching 7 bases. The ends lost 8 bases at V and 3 bases at J; junction bases unmatched: 3. The CDR3 is 12 residues long. Germline CDR1 is ENHRY and CDR2 is SYGVKD. The CDR3 region is CAIHTGDTEAFF. The CDR3 DNA reads as TGTGCCATCCATACAGGGGACACTGAAGCTTTCTTT.

V usage is TRBV7-8 and J usage is TRBJ1-5; 10 nucleotides line up with TRBD1. Per germline, CDR1 SGHVS and CDR2 FQNEAQ. The CDR3 length is 14 residues. V lost 8 bases to trimming and J lost 5 bases; unmatched junction nucleotides: 6. The CDR3 protein is CASSRDRGDQPQHF. In DNA form, the CDR3 reads TGTGCCAGCTCCCGGGACAGGGGCGATCAGCCCCAGCATTTT.

The V call is TRBV30, the J call TRBJ2-1, with 10 bases matching TRBD2. Trimming cost V 7 bases and J 10 bases; bases outside gene matches: 7. Germline CDR1 and CDR2: GTSNPN and SVGIG (reference sequence). The CDR3 sequence is 12 residues long. The CDR3 DNA is TGTGCCTTGAGCGGGGGGGCGCGCGAGCAGTTCTTC. This codes for CALSGGAREQFF.

The J gene is TRBJ2-5, the V gene TRBV6-1; weak D call: TRBD1 (6 bases). Germline V gives CDR1 MNHNS, CDR2 SASEGT. The CDR3 contains 14 residues. Trimming pared 8 bases from V and 1 base from J, leaving 14 bases between. CDR3 in DNA: TGTGCCAGCGGGGGCAGGGGTTCCCAAGAGACCCAGTACTTC. It encodes CASGGRGSQETQYF.

The V gene is TRBV2, the J gene TRBJ2-7; perhaps TRBD1 as D (5 bases). Trimming took 4 bases from V and 2 from J, leaving 9 bases between them. The length of the CDR3 is 13 residues. The V gene's germline CDR1 is SNHLY and CDR2 FYNNEI. Here the CDR3 reads CASSVRAPYEQYF. The DNA for the CDR3 is TGTGCCAGCAGTGTCAGGGCCCCCTACGAGCAGTACTTC.

This clone was found a few times. The chain carries TRBV6-1 and TRBJ2-5, with TRBD2 identical over 7 bases. The CDR3 is made up of 13 amino acids. CDR1 is MNHNS, CDR2 SASEGT, per germline. V lost 5 bases and J lost 2; bases outside the gene matches: 2. The CDR3 is CASSPGGQETQYF. The CDR3 DNA reads TGTGCCAGCAGTCCGGGGGGTCAAGAGACCCAGTACTTC.

This chain links TRBV25-1 with TRBJ2-5, with 8 bases identical to TRBD1. Losses at the gene ends were 8 bases for V and 2 bases for J; bases not matched to a gene: 4. The CDR3 has 13 amino acids. The germline V gene has CDR1 MGHDK and CDR2 SYGVNS. CDR3 region: CASLRTGQETQYF. For the CDR3, the DNA is TGTGCCAGCCTTCGGACAGGGCAAGAGACCCAGTACTTC.

The chain uses TRBV6-5 and TRBJ1-2; tentative D call: TRBD1 (5 bases). The V end was cut by 4 bases, the J end by 2 bases, with 8 bases between. The germline V gene encodes CDR1 MNHEY and CDR2 SVGAGI. The CDR3 sequence is 13 residues long. Here the CDR3 reads CASSSRDNYGYTF. As DNA, the CDR3 is TGTGCCAGCAGTTCCCGGGACAACTATGGCTACACCTTC.

This chain joins TRBV27 and TRBJ2-1; TRBD2 matches 8 bases. V dropped 2 bases and J dropped 9; count of bases not matched to a gene: 6. The CDR3 consists of 14 residues. Looked up from germline, CDR1 is MNHEY and CDR2 is SMNVEV (reference sequence). In DNA form, the CDR3 reads TGTGCCAGCAGTTTAGCGGGGGGCGACGGTGAGCAGTTCTTC. It yields the protein CASSLAGGDGEQFF.

This chain uses TRBV5-8 with TRBJ2-7; D unresolved. The CDR3 has 17 amino acids. Per germline, CDR1 SGHTS and CDR2 YDEGEE. Deletions cut 4 bases from V and 2 bases from J, with 22 bases between. CDR3 residues: CASSATRVAPHTYEQYF. The CDR3 nucleotides read TGTGCCAGCAGCGCAACAAGGGTCGCCCCGCATACCTACGAGCAGTACTTC.